This T cell receptor (beta chain) was obtained from a study of CD8 T cells in Susac syndrome. RNA totalling roughly 0.45 to 1 ug underwent reverse transcription with random hexamers. MiXCR, run by TCRdb on the immunoSEQ multiplex PCR reads, gives a single entry per CDR3 protein. The table lists about 180,000 distinct CDR3 sequences, 90% to 95% of them singletons. With 6 bases removed from V and 4 bases from J, the gap between germline ends came to 10 bases. CDR3 length: 12 residues. Germline V gene lookup returns CDR1 SGHRS and CDR2 YFSETQ. From blood CD8+ and CD4+ T cells, TCR beta sequences were generated.

The clonotype was recovered from a human donor with multiple sclerosis. Sequencing was done on a sample of CD4+ T cells from PBMCs. The V and J genes are TRBV5-1 and TRBJ1-2; D perhaps matches TRBD1 (5 bases). CDR3 in amino acids: CASTGSGYGYTF. In nucleotides, the CDR3 is TGCGCCAGCACAGGGTCGGGCTATGGCTACACCTTC.